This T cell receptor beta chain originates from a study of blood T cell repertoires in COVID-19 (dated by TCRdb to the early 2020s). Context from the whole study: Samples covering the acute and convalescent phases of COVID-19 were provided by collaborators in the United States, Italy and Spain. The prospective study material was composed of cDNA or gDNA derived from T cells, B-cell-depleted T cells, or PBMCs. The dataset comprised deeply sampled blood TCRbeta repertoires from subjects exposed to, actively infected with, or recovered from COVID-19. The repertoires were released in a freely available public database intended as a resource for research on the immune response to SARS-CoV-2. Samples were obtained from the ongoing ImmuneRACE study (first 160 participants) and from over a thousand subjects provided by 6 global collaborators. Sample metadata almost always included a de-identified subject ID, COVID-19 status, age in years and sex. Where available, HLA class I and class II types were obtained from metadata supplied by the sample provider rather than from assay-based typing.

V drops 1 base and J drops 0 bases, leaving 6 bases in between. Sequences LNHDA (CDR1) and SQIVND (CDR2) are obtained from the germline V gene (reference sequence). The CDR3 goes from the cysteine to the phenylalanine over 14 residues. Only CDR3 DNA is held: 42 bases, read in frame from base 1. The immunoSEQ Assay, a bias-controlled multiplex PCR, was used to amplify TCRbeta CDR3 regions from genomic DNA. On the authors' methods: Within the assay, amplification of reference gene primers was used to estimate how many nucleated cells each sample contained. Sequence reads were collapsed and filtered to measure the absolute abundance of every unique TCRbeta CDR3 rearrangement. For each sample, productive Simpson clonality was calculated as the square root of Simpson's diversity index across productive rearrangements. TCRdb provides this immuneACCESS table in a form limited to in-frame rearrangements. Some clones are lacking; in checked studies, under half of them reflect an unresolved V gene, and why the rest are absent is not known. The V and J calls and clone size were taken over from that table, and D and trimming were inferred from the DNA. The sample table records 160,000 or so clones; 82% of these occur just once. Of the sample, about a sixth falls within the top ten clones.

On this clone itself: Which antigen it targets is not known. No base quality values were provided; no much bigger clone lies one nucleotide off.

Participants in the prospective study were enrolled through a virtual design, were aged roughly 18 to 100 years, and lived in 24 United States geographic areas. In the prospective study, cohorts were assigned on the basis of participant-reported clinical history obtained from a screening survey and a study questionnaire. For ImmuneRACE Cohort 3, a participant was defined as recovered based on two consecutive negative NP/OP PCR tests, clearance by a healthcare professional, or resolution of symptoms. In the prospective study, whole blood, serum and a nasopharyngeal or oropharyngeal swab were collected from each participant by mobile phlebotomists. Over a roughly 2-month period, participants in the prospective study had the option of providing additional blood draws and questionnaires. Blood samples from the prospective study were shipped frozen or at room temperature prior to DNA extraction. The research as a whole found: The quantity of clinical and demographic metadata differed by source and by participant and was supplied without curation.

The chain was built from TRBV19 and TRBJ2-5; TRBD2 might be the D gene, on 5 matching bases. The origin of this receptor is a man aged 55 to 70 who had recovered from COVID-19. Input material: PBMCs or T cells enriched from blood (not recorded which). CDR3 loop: CASSIGGYQETQYF. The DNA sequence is TGTGCCAGTAGTATAGGCGGGTACCAAGAGACCCAGTACTTC.